This entry describes one TCR beta chain. The record originates from a study of blood T cell repertoires in COVID-19. Seattle enrolled patients during active infection and tracked them longitudinally. Deletions cut 4 bases from V and 0 bases from J, with 9 bases between. Germline CDR1 reads SGDLS; CDR2 reads YYNGEE. The CDR3 is made up of 14 amino acids. Authors' analysis steps: How many nucleated cells were present was estimated from reference gene primer amplification. Profiled with immunoSEQ multiplex PCR; TCRdb holds only in-frame clones, not every one. V and J calls and clone size come straight from that table; D and trimming were deduced from the DNA. This sample yields a few hundred thousand clones, of which 75% to 95% are seen a single time; about 2.5% belongs to the top ten.

The source is a person aged 18-35 years with COVID-19, enrolled during active disease. V and J are TRBV9 and TRBJ2-3; weak D call: TRBD2 (5 bases). The sequenced sample consisted of peripheral blood. CDR3 DNA: TGTGCCAGCAGCTTTAGCGTTAGCACAGATACGCAGTATTTT. This translates into CASSFSVSTDTQYF.